The 17 T cell receptor beta chains in this list originate from one sample, sequenced in a study of T cell responses to AZD1222 COVID-19 vaccine. The method was immunoSEQ multiplex PCR; TCRdb's version includes in-frame clones alone and lacks a portion of them. The data contain roughly 150,000 clones, roughly nine tenths of them singletons. Material: peripheral blood, obtained on day 0 of AZD1222 vaccination. These receptors came from an adult in good health.

The gene calls are TRBV12-5 and TRBJ1-2, with a weak D call TRBD1 (5 bases). The CDR3 runs to 14 residues. With 5 bases removed from V and 0 bases from J, the gap between germline ends came to 10 bases. Germline V gene lookup returns CDR1 LGHNT and CDR2 FRNRAP. The CDR3 loop reads CASGGDGPNYGYTF. Written as DNA, the CDR3 is TGTGCTAGTGGTGGGGACGGACCTAACTATGGCTACACCTTC.

The CDR3 nucleotides are TGTGCCAGCAGTGAGACTAGCGGGGGGGCCTACGAGCAGTACTTC. It translates to CASSETSGGAYEQYF. The V call is TRBV2, the J call TRBJ2-7; 14 bases agree with TRBD2. Germline V CDR1 and CDR2: SNHLY, FYNNEI. The V and J ends lost 3 bases and 2 bases, in that order; junction bases with no gene match: 0. CDR3 length equals 15 residues.

This sequence joins TRBV19 and TRBJ1-4; 7 bases map to TRBD1. The CDR3 extends over 14 amino acids. Germline loops: CDR1 LNHDA, CDR2 SQIVND (reference sequence). Trimming cost V 3 bases and J 4 bases; bases outside gene matches: 2. The CDR3 sequence is CASSMGQNNEKLFF. The CDR3 nucleotides read TGTGCCAGTAGTATGGGACAGAATAATGAAAAACTGTTTTTT. The complete variable domain, with remaining parts taken from reference TRBV19 and TRBJ1-4, reads DGGITQSPKYLFRKEGQNVTLSCEQNLNHDAMYWYRQDPGQGLRLIYYSQIVNDFQKGDIAEGYSVSREKKESFPLTVTSAQKNPTAFYLCASSMGQNNEKLFFGSGTQLSVL.

The chain recombines TRBV28 with TRBJ2-1; D gene unclear. The germline V and J ends were trimmed by 8 bases and 5 bases, with 13 bases remaining between them. The CDR3 extends over 13 amino acids. Germline V CDR1 and CDR2: MDHEN, SYDVKM. In nucleotides, the CDR3 is TGTGCCAGCCACTCTCCTAGACACAATGAGCAGTTCTTC. This gives the protein CASHSPRHNEQFF.

The genes are TRBV18 and TRBJ1-2; D is possibly TRBD1 (5 bases). V shed 3 bases and J shed 1 base, with 12 bases lying between them. The CDR3 loop spans 15 amino acids. Germline CDR1 KGHSH, CDR2 LQKENI. CDR3 nucleotide sequence: TGTGCCAGCTCACCCCGGGGCGAGAATAACTATGGCTACACCTTC. This sequence encodes CASSPRGENNYGYTF.

The chain links TRBV5-1 to TRBJ1-1; D may be TRBD1 (5 bases). The CDR3 length is 14 residues. Trimming took 2 bases from V and 5 from J, leaving 13 bases between them. The germline gives CDR1 SGHRS, CDR2 YFSETQ. The CDR3 spells CASSFGTGGTEAFF. CDR3 sequence (DNA): TGCGCCAGCAGCTTCGGGACTGGCGGTACTGAAGCTTTCTTT.

The rearrangement links TRBV24-1 to TRBJ1-2, with 7 bases lining up with TRBD1. J lost 4 bases, V lost 4 bases, and 5 bases had no gene match. Germline-derived CDR1 and CDR2 are KGHDR and SFDVKD. The CDR3 extends over 14 amino acids. CDR3 coding DNA: TGTGCCACCAGTGACTCGACAGGGTTCTATGGCTACACCTTC. Protein: CATSDSTGFYGYTF.

V gene TRBV5-4 combines with J gene TRBJ1-6; 7 bases map to TRBD1. The germline V gene has CDR1 SGHNT and CDR2 YYREEE (reference sequence). This CDR3 has 16 residues. V lost 5 bases, J lost 0 bases, and 5 bases stayed unmatched. The CDR3 sequence is CASRPGTVSYNSPLHF. Here the CDR3 DNA reads TGTGCCAGCAGACCCGGGACAGTCTCCTATAATTCACCCCTCCACTTT.

The V and J genes are TRBV12-5 and TRBJ1-1, with 9 nucleotides matching TRBD1. Germline loops: CDR1 LGHNT, CDR2 FRNRAP. J gave up 6 bases and V 5 bases, and 13 bases lay outside the gene matches. The length of the CDR3 is 16 residues. CDR3 nucleotide sequence: TGTGCTAGTGGTCTCTTCACAGGGGGCGCGAATCCTGAAGCTTTCTTT. Translation: CASGLFTGGANPEAFF.

The chain links TRBV9 to TRBJ1-5; D ambiguous. V lost 0 bases to trimming and J lost 9 bases, with 13 bases between them. This CDR3 has 14 residues. Germline values: CDR1 SGDLS, CDR2 YYNGEE. The DNA for the CDR3 is TGTGCCAGCAGCGTAGACCCCTTCCGCGTGCCCCAGCATTTT. As protein: CASSVDPFRVPQHF.

The chain carries TRBV29-1 and TRBJ2-7, with 13 bases identical to TRBD2. The CDR3 is 12 amino acids. After removal of 5 bases from V and 9 bases from J, the junction contained 4 bases not matched to a gene. Per germline, CDR1 SQVTM and CDR2 ANQGSEA. The CDR3 coding sequence is TGCAGCGTTCAGGGGACTAGCGGGACGCAGTACTTC. It yields the protein CSVQGTSGTQYF.

Points on this clone: Other nucleotide sequences in the sample specify the same CDR3. The chain joins TRBV19 to TRBJ1-1; D gene ambiguous. CDR1 is LNHDA, CDR2 SQIVND, per germline (reference sequence). Trimming took 3 bases from V and 4 from J, leaving 9 bases between them. The CDR3 contains 13 residues. CDR3 sequence: CASSIRVRTEAFF. The CDR3 coding sequence is TGTGCCAGTAGTATTCGGGTACGCACTGAAGCTTTCTTT.

The V and J genes are TRBV9 and TRBJ2-7; 7 positions agree with TRBD1. The germline V gene encodes CDR1 SGDLS and CDR2 YYNGEE. V shed 4 bases, J shed 6 bases, and the junction held 10 bases outside the gene matches. The CDR3 consists of 14 residues. The CDR3 region has the DNA TGTGCCAGCAGCCCTATACAGGGGTTGGCCGAGCAGTACTTC. Translation gives CASSPIQGLAEQYF.

This sequence joins TRBV20-1 and TRBJ2-5; 8 bases agree with TRBD2. The V gene end was trimmed by 3 bases and the J gene end by 4 bases; junction bases not matched to a gene: 7. Per the germline V gene, CDR1 is DFQATT and CDR2 is SNEGSKA (reference sequence). The CDR3 totals 14 residues. This CDR3 is CSASLAGPRETQYF. The CDR3 bases are TGCAGTGCTAGTCTAGCGGGTCCTCGAGAGACCCAGTACTTC.

The rearrangement joins TRBV14 to TRBJ1-2, with D possibly TRBD1 on 5 matching bases. The CDR3 extends over 15 amino acids. The germline V gene encodes CDR1 SGHDN and CDR2 FVKESK. The V end was cut by 4 bases, the J end by 2 bases, with 14 bases between. The CDR3 sequence is CASSRSPGTNYGYTF. The CDR3 DNA reads as TGTGCCAGCAGCCGAAGCCCCGGGACCAACTATGGCTACACCTTC.

The rearrangement joins TRBV7-9 to TRBJ1-5; D not resolved. Germline V gene sequence: CDR1 SEHNR, CDR2 FQNEAQ (reference sequence). CDR3 length equals 13 residues. The V end was cut by 1 base, the J end by 1 base, with 2 bases between. For the CDR3, the DNA is TGTGCCAGCAGCTTAGAAAGCAATCAGCCCCAGCATTTT. Translated: CASSLESNQPQHF.

This clone has just a few counts. This chain uses TRBV6-5 with TRBJ2-7, with D uncertain. Trimming cost V 5 bases and J 0 bases, with 14 bases left between them. The V gene's germline CDR1 is MNHEY and CDR2 SVGAGI. The CDR3 covers 15 residues. This CDR3 reads CASSPMLASSYEQYF. The CDR3 DNA sequence: TGTGCCAGCAGTCCAATGTTAGCTTCCTCCTACGAGCAGTACTTC.